The source of this T cell receptor beta chain is a study of a mutant IDH1 vaccine in newly diagnosed glioma. Study context: Prior therapy was radiotherapy, temozolomide, or both; most received both. Study-level findings and limits: Alterations occurring in top peripheral T cell clonotypes seemed unrelated to pseudoprogression.

The repertoire was sequenced with immunoSEQ multiplex PCR; TCRdb's copy has only in-frame clones and lacks some. The sample consists of approximately 54,000 clones, roughly 80% of them appearing once. This clone was counted between two and nine times. Its antigen is unknown. Time point: baseline, week 1 (first vaccination visit). Treatment indicated: pre-vaccination baseline after standard-of-care therapy. The study enrolled donors with new WHO grade 3 or 4 IDH1-mutant, ATRX-lost astrocytomas. The input for sequencing was PBMCs, taken from a glioma patient treated with radiotherapy, temozolomide or both. The sequence came from a man younger than 30 with glioma.

The CDR3: CASSPKTGRSTGELFF. In nucleotides, the CDR3 is TGCGCCAGCAGCCCAAAGACAGGTCGGAGCACCGGGGAGCTGTTTTTT. The genes are TRBV4-3 and TRBJ2-2; tentatively, D is TRBD1 (6 bases). Germline loops: CDR1 LGHNA, CDR2 YSLEER. The CDR3 is 16 amino acids. V was trimmed by 4 bases and J by 4 bases, leaving 16 bases between them.